Presented here are 14 T cell receptor beta chains from one specimen sequenced in a study of response to subunit inactivated influenza vaccine. TCRdb recomputed calls from the RT-PCR reads with MiXCR, one row per CDR3 protein. Of under 750,000 distinct CDR3 sequences in the sample, 10% to 15% were seen once. The sequences come from PBMCs from blood, collected on the day of vaccination. Receptor source: a man in his fifties who received an inactivated influenza vaccine.

This clonotype was seen a few times. The gene calls are TRBV5-1 and TRBJ2-1; 8 positions match TRBD2. This CDR3 contains 15 residues. The junction had 4 bases not matched to a gene; V was cut back by 5 bases and J by 0 bases. Per germline, CDR1 SGHRS and CDR2 YFSETQ. CDR3 DNA sequence: TGCGCCAGCAGGGCGAGCGGGAGCTCCTACAATGAGCAGTTCTTC. Protein: CASRASGSSYNEQFF. The entire variable domain, with the rest obtained from reference TRBV5-1 and TRBJ2-1, is as follows: KAGVTQTPRYLIKTRGQQVTLSCSPISGHRSVSWYQQTPGQGLQFLFEYFSETQRNKGNFPGRFSGRQFSNSRSEMNVSTLELGDSALYLCASRASGSSYNEQFFGPGTRLTVL.

There are a few counts of this clonotype. CDR3 in DNA: TGTGCCAGCAGTGAATTCTCCCTAGCGGGAAACTACGAGCAGTACTTC. It encodes CASSEFSLAGNYEQYF. The chain employs TRBV2 and TRBJ2-7; TRBD2 matches at 9 bases. CDR3 length equals 16 residues. Germline lookup yields CDR1 SNHLY and CDR2 FYNNEI. J gave up 3 bases and V 2 bases, and 8 bases lay outside the gene matches.

This clonotype turned up a few times. The gene calls are TRBV4-1 and TRBJ2-3; D not resolved. The CDR3 extends over 14 amino acids. Germline CDR1 MGHRA, CDR2 YSYEKL. The V end was cut by 4 bases, the J end by 2 bases, with 10 bases between. The CDR3 spells CASSLLPPTDTQYF. The CDR3 coding sequence is TGCGCCAGCAGCCTCCTCCCTCCCACAGATACGCAGTATTTT.

Ten or more counts support this clonotype. The gene calls are TRBV3-1 and TRBJ1-5; no definite D call. Germline V gives CDR1 LGHDT, CDR2 YNNKEL (reference sequence). The length of the CDR3 is 13 residues. The V end lost 4 bases, the J end lost 3 bases, and 7 bases lay between the germline ends. Here the CDR3 reads CASSLRPNQPQHF. The CDR3 DNA sequence: TGTGCCAGCAGCCTTCGTCCCAATCAGCCCCAGCATTTT.

This clonotype was seen a handful of times. The V call is TRBV4-3, the J call TRBJ2-4, with 8 bases lining up with TRBD2. The V gene end was trimmed by 3 bases and the J gene end by 0 bases; junction bases not matched to a gene: 10. Germline CDR1 and CDR2: LGHNA and YSLEER. The CDR3 contains 18 residues. CDR3 sequence: CASSHLVGAGGAKNIQYF. CDR3 nucleotides: TGCGCCAGCAGCCACCTGGTAGGGGCGGGAGGAGCCAAAAACATTCAGTACTTC.

Ten or more counts support this clonotype. The chain has TRBV12-3 or TRBV12-4 and TRBJ2-5; D not resolved. The CDR3 runs 12 residues. V was cut by 4 bases and J by 4 bases, with 7 bases left in between. The CDR3 is CASSWGPETQYF. The CDR3 region has the DNA TGTGCCAGCAGTTGGGGTCCAGAGACCCAGTACTTC.

V usage is TRBV3-1 and J usage is TRBJ1-2; maybe TRBD1 (5 bases). From germline, CDR1 is LGHDT and CDR2 YNNKEL (reference sequence). The CDR3 spans 14 residues. Trimming pared 1 base from V and 7 bases from J, leaving 13 bases between. CDR3 in DNA: TGTGCCAGCAGCCAAGGGACAACGGGGACTGGCTACACCTTC. It codes for CASSQGTTGTGYTF.

This clonotype was seen only a few times. The chain uses TRBV30 and TRBJ1-3; D is perhaps TRBD1 (6 bases). CDR3 size: 15 residues. The germline V gene encodes CDR1 GTSNPN and CDR2 SVGIG (reference sequence). Trimming cost V 2 bases and J 0 bases, with 11 bases left between them. CDR3 bases: TGTGCCTGGAGTTCCATACAGGGCTCTGGAAACACCATATATTTT. Residues: CAWSSIQGSGNTIYF.

This clonotype has more than one count but fewer than ten. The gene calls are TRBV4-2 and TRBJ2-7; 9 bases agree with TRBD2. J gave up 4 bases and V 0 bases, and 7 bases lay outside the gene matches. The CDR3 loop spans 16 amino acids. In germline, CDR1 is LGHNA, CDR2 YNFKEQ. The DNA of the CDR3 is TGTGCCAGCAGCCAAGACGCCAGCGGGGGGAATTACGAGCAGTACTTC. This sequence encodes CASSQDASGGNYEQYF.

The chain links TRBV20-1 to TRBJ2-7; 8 bases agree with TRBD1. From germline, CDR1 is DFQATT and CDR2 SNEGSKA (reference sequence). Trimming cost V 4 bases and J 3 bases; bases outside gene matches: 14. The CDR3 totals 16 residues. CDR3 bases: TGCAGTGCTAATCAGGGGGCAAGAAGGGGTATCTACGAGCAGTACTTC. It yields the protein CSANQGARRGIYEQYF.

This chain connects TRBV12-3 or TRBV12-4 to TRBJ2-6; no firm D call. The CDR3 has 14 amino acids. The V end was cut by 10 bases, the J end by 1 base, with 11 bases between. The CDR3 protein is CATSMRSGANVLTF. In DNA, the CDR3 is TGTGCCACCTCTATGAGGTCTGGGGCCAACGTCCTGACTTTC.

This clonotype was seen a handful of times. The genes are TRBV28 and TRBJ1-5; 7 bases line up with TRBD1. This CDR3 has 16 amino acids. The germline V gene has CDR1 MDHEN and CDR2 SYDVKM. V was clipped by 7 bases and J by 3 bases; unmatched bases: 12. The CDR3 loop reads CASNVLRGLDNQPQHF. Written as DNA, the CDR3 is TGTGCCAGCAACGTGTTGAGGGGGCTCGACAATCAGCCCCAGCATTTT. The full variable domain, with the rest looked up from reference TRBV28 and TRBJ1-5, is DVKVTQSSRYLVKRTGEKVFLECVQDMDHENMFWYRQDPGLGLRLIYFSYDVKMKEKGDIPEGYSVSREKKERFSLILESASTNQTSMYLCASNVLRGLDNQPQHFGDGTRLSIL.

Ten or more counts support this clonotype. The V call is TRBV5-1, the J call TRBJ2-3; 7 nucleotides match TRBD1. Trimming took 0 bases from V and 3 from J; bases not matched to a gene: 4. This CDR3 contains 15 residues. CDR1 is SGHRS, CDR2 YFSETQ, per germline. CDR3 region: CASSLEGGYTDTQYF. In DNA, the CDR3 is TGCGCCAGCAGCTTGGAAGGGGGCTATACAGATACGCAGTATTTT.

The V and J genes are TRBV20-1 and TRBJ2-2; TRBD2 matches at 11 bases. Per the germline V gene, CDR1 is DFQATT and CDR2 is SNEGSKA (reference sequence). The V and J ends lost 6 bases and 1 base, in that order; junction bases with no gene match: 7. The CDR3 consists of 16 residues. CDR3 region: CSASAGLAENTGELFF. In DNA form, the CDR3 reads TGCAGTGCATCCGCGGGACTAGCGGAGAACACCGGGGAGCTGTTTTTT.